This is a list of T cell receptor beta chains from one sample in a study of cytomegalovirus exposure and HLA in healthy donors. Repertoires were generated with immunoSEQ multiplex PCR, while TCRdb's copy carries only in-frame clones and drops some. In total, the table holds around 140,000 clones. The source material was PBMCs. These receptor sequences come from a woman between 40 and 55 years old in good health and CMV-seropositive. The CDR3 runs from the conserved cysteine through the conserved F or W. D genes are given only for firm matches.

J,V,D,CDR3,DNA
TRBJ1-1,TRBV5-1,TRBD1,CASSLAIETGGGTEAFF,TGCGCCAGCAGCTTGGCCATCGAGACAGGGGGAGGGACTGAAGCTTTCTTT
TRBJ2-1,TRBV29-1,.,CSEGRDSSYNEQFF,TGCAGCGAAGGGCGGGACTCCTCCTACAATGAGCAGTTCTTC
TRBJ2-7,TRBV6-1,TRBD1,CASRVRDRVHEQYF,TGTGCCAGCAGAGTTAGGGACAGGGTCCACGAGCAGTACTTC
TRBJ2-4,TRBV28,TRBD2,CASSSGTSGSLAKNIQYF,TGTGCCAGCAGTTCGGGGACTAGCGGGAGCCTGGCCAAAAACATTCAGTACTTC
TRBJ1-5,TRBV30,TRBD1,CAWSETGGQPQHF,TGTGCCTGGAGTGAGACAGGGGGGCAGCCCCAGCATTTT
TRBJ2-7,TRBV7-6,.,CASSLGAGYEQYF,TGTGCCAGCAGCTTAGGGGCAGGGTACGAGCAGTACTTC
TRBJ2-7,TRBV29-1,.,CSVARAGRDPSYEQYF,TGCAGCGTTGCACGGGCCGGGCGGGACCCCTCCTACGAGCAGTACTTC
TRBJ2-5,TRBV6-5,TRBD1,CASRDGTGKQETQYF,TGTGCCAGCAGAGACGGGACAGGGAAACAAGAGACCCAGTACTTC
TRBJ1-5,TRBV19,.,CASKATGDQPQHF,TGTGCCAGTAAGGCGACAGGCGATCAGCCCCAGCATTTT
TRBJ1-1,TRBV4-1,.,CASSQAGGPMNTEAFF,TGCGCCAGCAGCCAAGCGGGGGGACCGATGAACACTGAAGCTTTCTTT